Included here is one TCR beta chain sequence, with context. The CDR3 covers 12 residues. Trimming removed 8 bases from V and 9 bases from J, with 16 bases in between. From germline, CDR1 is LNHDA and CDR2 SQIVND (reference sequence). All of the isolated RNA was reverse transcribed, so expressed TCRB transcripts were sequenced. Libraries were prepared by immunoSEQ multiplex PCR; TCRdb keeps only in-frame clonotypes and omits some of them. The sample has about 360,000 clones; roughly an eighth are singletons. The sample is drawn from a study of beta chain features in type 1 diabetes. The V call is TRBV19, the J call TRBJ1-2; maybe TRBD1 (5 bases). The material sequenced was naive CD4+ T cells from blood. The receptor comes from a man younger than 30 in good health. The CDR3 nucleotides read TGTGCCAGTCGCGTCAGGGAGGCGAGCTACACCTTC. It is translated as CASRVREASYTF.